The clone carrying this TCR beta chain was seen ten or more times. This record comes from a study of CD8 T cells in ankylosing spondylitis. Trimming removed 1 base at V and 5 bases at J, with 15 bases between. The CDR3 covers 15 residues. Via MiXCR, TCRdb re-called the 5' RACE reads, giving one row per CDR3 protein. The data show roughly 180,000 distinct CDR3 sequences, around a tenth seen once. This chain connects TRBV12-3 or TRBV12-4 to TRBJ2-7; no clear D. The sequence came from a male donor with ankylosing spondylitis or in good health (not recorded which). The sequenced sample was blood, either unsorted or a sorted T cell fraction (not recorded which). The CDR3 DNA reads TGTGCCAGCAGTTTAGGCGGCCTCAAAGGCCACGAGCAGTACTTC. Protein: CASSLGGLKGHEQYF.